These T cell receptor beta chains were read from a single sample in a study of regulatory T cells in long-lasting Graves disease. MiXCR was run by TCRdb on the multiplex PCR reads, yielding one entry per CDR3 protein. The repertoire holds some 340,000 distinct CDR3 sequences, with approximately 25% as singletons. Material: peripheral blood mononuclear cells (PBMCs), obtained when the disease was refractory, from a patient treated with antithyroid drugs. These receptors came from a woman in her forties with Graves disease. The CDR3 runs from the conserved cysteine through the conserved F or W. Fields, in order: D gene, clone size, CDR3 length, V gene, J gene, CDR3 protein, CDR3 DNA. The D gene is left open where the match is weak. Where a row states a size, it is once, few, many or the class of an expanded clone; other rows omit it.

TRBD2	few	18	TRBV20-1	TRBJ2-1	CSARVDSGPIGSYNEQFF	TGCAGTGCTAGAGTGGATAGCGGGCCGATCGGCTCCTACAATGAGCAGTTCTTC
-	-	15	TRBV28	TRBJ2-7	CASSLSGAYSYEQYF	TGTGCCAGCAGTTTATCCGGCGCCTACTCCTACGAGCAGTACTTC
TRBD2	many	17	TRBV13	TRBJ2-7	CASSLDSSGSYSYEQYF	TGTGCCAGCAGCTTAGATTCTAGCGGGAGTTACTCCTACGAGCAGTACTTC
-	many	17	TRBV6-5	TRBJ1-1	CASSYWRGYPLNTEAFF	TGTGCCAGCAGTTACTGGAGGGGGTATCCCCTGAACACTGAAGCTTTCTTT
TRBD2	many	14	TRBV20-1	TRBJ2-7	CSVIGLAGPYEQYF	TGCAGTGTAATCGGGCTAGCGGGCCCTTACGAGCAGTACTTC
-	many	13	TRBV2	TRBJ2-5	CASSEVYGETQYF	TGTGCCAGCAGTGAAGTCTACGGAGAGACCCAGTACTTC
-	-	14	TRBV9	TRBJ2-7	CASSVAQSSYEQYF	TGTGCCAGCAGCGTAGCACAAAGCTCCTACGAGCAGTACTTC
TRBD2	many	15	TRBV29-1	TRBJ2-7	CSVEDRSGSSYEQYF	TGCAGCGTTGAAGATCGGAGCGGGAGCTCCTACGAGCAGTACTTC
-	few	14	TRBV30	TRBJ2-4	CAWSPESGKNIQYF	TGTGCCTGGTCCCCAGAAAGCGGAAAAAACATTCAGTACTTC
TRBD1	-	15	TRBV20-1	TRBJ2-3	CSASSMQGATDTQYF	TGCAGTGCTAGCTCAATGCAGGGGGCCACAGATACGCAGTATTTT
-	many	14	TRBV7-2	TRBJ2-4	CASRGQAGRDIQYF	TGTGCCAGCAGGGGGCAGGCCGGGCGGGACATTCAGTACTTC
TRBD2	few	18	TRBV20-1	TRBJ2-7	CSALLIRLAGGHLYEQYF	TGCAGTGCTCTCCTAATACGACTAGCGGGAGGCCATTTATACGAGCAGTACTTC
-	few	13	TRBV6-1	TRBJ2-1	CASSQRTGVEQFF	TGTGCCAGCAGTCAAAGGACTGGGGTTGAGCAGTTCTTC
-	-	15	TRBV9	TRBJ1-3	CASSVAKGSGNTIYF	TGTGCCAGCAGCGTAGCAAAGGGTTCTGGAAACACCATATATTTT
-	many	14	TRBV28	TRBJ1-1	CASSPGDMNTEAFF	TGTGCCAGCAGTCCCGGGGACATGAACACTGAAGCTTTCTTT
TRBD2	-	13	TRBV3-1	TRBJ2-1	CASRPGLAVEQFF	TGTGCCAGCAGACCGGGACTAGCAGTTGAGCAGTTCTTC
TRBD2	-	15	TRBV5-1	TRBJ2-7	CASSSLAGGRYEQYF	TGCGCCAGCAGCTCCCTAGCGGGGGGACGCTACGAGCAGTACTTC
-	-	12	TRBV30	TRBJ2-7	CAWSVNSYEQYF	TGTGCCTGGAGTGTAAACAGCTACGAGCAGTACTTC
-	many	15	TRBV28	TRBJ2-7	CAISTRAELAYEQYF	TGTGCCATCTCTACCAGGGCAGAGTTAGCCTACGAGCAGTACTTC
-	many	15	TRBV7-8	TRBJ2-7	CASSLPVGGGGEQYF	TGTGCCAGCAGCCTCCCGGTGGGGGGCGGGGGCGAGCAGTACTTC
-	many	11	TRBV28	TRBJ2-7	CASSAHYEQYF	TGTGCCAGCAGTGCCCACTACGAGCAGTACTTC
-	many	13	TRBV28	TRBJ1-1	CAGFSQGNTEAFF	TGTGCCGGATTCTCTCAGGGGAACACTGAAGCTTTCTTT
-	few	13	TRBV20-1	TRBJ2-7	CSAKAWASYEQYF	TGCAGTGCGAAAGCATGGGCCTCCTACGAGCAGTACTTC